The clone carrying this T cell receptor (beta chain) is a singleton in its sample. The length of the CDR3 is 16 residues. V lost 0 bases and J 4 bases, leaving 12 bases between the germline ends. The germline V gene encodes CDR1 LGHNA and CDR2 YSLEER. The sample comes from a study of cytomegalovirus exposure and HLA in healthy donors. The PCR employed 60 Vbeta primers together with 13 Jbeta primers. As processed by the authors: Unique TCR beta chains numbered 60 million to 100 million in a later analysis, with about 11 million shared. The data were produced by immunoSEQ multiplex PCR, yet TCRdb's version contains in-frame clones alone and is incomplete. For V, J and clone size, that table is used; D and trimming come from the DNA. Of under 200,000 clones listed, about 80% are singletons.

The chain uses TRBV4-3 and TRBJ2-2; the D gene is possibly TRBD1 (6 bases). The sample was PBMCs. The sequence came from a woman between 45 and 60 years old in good health and CMV-seronegative. The CDR3 region is CASSQEGGIVTGELFF. The CDR3 nucleotides are TGCGCCAGCAGCCAAGAAGGGGGAATCGTCACCGGGGAGCTGTTTTTT.